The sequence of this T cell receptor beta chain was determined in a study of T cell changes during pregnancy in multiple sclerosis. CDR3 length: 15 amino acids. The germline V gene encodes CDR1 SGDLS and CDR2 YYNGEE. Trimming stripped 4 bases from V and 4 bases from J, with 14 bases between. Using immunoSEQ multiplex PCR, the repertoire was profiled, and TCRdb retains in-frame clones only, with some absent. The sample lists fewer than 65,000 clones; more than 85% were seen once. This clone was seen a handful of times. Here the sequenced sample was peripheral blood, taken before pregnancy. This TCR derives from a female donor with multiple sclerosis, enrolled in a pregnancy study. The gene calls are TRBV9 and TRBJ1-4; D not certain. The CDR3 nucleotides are TGTGCCAGCAGCTCCGGGGATCGGGATAATGAAAAACTGTTTTTT. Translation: CASSSGDRDNEKLFF.